The sequence of this T cell receptor (beta chain) was determined in a study of blood T cell repertoires in COVID-19. Produced via immunoSEQ multiplex PCR; TCRdb's table is partial and in-frame only. This table has about 30,000 clones, almost 90% appearing once. Trimming took off 0 bases at V and 1 base at J, with 7 bases between the two ends. Germline V lookup: CDR1 SGHRS, CDR2 YFSETQ. The CDR3 runs 15 residues. This TCR came from a human donor in a cohort sampled during active COVID-19. The chain employs TRBV5-1 and TRBJ1-4; possible D gene TRBD1, 5 bases. Specimen: peripheral blood. The CDR3, as DNA: TGCGCCAGCAGCTTGGTGGGGGGAACTAATGAAAAACTGTTTTTT. Protein product: CASSLVGGTNEKLFF.